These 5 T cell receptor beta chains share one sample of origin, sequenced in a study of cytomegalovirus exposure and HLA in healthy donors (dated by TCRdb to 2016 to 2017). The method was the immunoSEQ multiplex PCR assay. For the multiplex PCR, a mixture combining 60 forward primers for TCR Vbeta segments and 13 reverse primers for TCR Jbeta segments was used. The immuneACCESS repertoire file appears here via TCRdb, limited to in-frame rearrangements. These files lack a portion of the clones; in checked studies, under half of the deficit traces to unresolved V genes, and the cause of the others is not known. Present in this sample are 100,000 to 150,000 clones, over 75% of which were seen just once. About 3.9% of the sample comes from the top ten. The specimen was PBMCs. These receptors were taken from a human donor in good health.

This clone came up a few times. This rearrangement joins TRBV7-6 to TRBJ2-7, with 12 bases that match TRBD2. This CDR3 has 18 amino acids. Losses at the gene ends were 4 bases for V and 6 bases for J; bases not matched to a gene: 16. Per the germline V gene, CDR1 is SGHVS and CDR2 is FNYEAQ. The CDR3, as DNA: TGTGCCAGCAGCTCGGGGCCAACCTCTAGCGGGAGGGCCGCCGAGCAGTACTTC. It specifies CASSSGPTSSGRAAEQYF.

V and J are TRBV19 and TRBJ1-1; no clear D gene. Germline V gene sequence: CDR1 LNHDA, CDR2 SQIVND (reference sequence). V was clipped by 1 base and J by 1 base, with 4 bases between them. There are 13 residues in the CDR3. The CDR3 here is CASSIVANTEAFF. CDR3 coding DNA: TGTGCCAGTAGTATAGTGGCGAACACTGAAGCTTTCTTT.

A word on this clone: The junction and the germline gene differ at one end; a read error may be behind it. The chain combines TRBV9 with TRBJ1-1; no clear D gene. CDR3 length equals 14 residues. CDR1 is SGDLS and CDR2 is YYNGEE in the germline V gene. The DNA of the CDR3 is TGTGTCAGCAGCGTAGTGGGAGGGAGCACTGAAGCTTTCTTT. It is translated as CVSSVVGGSTEAFF.

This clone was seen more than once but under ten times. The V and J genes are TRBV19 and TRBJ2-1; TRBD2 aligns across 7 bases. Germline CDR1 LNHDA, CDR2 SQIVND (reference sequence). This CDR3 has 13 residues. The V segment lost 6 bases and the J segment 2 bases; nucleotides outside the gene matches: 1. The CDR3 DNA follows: TGTGCCAGTAGCGGGAGGACCTACAATGAGCAGTTCTTC. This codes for CASSGRTYNEQFF.

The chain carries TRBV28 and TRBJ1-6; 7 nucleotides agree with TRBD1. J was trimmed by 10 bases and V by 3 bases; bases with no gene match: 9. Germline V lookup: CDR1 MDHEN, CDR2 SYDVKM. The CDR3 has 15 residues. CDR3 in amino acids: CASSFRTGPGSPLHF. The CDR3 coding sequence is TGTGCCAGCAGTTTTAGGACAGGTCCTGGGTCACCCCTCCACTTT.